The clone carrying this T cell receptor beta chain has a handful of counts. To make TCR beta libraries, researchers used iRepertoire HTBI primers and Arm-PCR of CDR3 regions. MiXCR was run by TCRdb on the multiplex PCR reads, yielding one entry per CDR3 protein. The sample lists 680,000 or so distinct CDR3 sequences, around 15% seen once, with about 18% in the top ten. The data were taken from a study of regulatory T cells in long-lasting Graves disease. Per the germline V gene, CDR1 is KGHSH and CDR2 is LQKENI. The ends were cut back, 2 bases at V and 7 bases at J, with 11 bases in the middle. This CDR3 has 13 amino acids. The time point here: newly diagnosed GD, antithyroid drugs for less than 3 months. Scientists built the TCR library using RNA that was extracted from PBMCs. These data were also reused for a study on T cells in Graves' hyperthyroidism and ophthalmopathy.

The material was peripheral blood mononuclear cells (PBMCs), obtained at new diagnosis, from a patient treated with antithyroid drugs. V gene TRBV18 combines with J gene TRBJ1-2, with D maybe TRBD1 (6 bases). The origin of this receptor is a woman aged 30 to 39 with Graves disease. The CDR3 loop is CASSPITGSGYTF. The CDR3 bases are TGTGCCAGCTCACCAATAACAGGGTCTGGCTACACCTTC. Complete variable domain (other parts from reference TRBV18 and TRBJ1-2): NAGVMQNPRHLVRRRGQEARLRCSPMKGHSHVYWYRQLPEEGLKFMVYLQKENIIDESGMPKERFSAEFPKEGPSILRIQQVVRGDSAAYFCASSPITGSGYTFGSGTRLTVV.